These 12 T cell receptor beta chains share one sample of origin, sequenced in a study of OX40 agonist ivuxolimab in advanced cancers. The protocol was immunoSEQ multiplex PCR, while the TCRdb copy is restricted to in-frame clones and leaves out a portion. The repertoire holds just over 14,000 clones, with over 60% as singletons. Sequences were derived from CD4+ or CD8+ T cells sorted from blood, sampled in a trial of the OX40 agonist ivuxolimab. The receptors originated from an adult with an advanced solid tumor such as melanoma, head and neck, liver or kidney cancer.

As DNA, the CDR3 is TGTGCCAGCAGTTACACTGGTGATACGCAGTATTTT. This sequence encodes CASSYTGDTQYF. This rearrangement joins TRBV6-6 to TRBJ2-3; D is uncertain. This CDR3 is built from 12 residues. Germline CDR1 reads MNHNY; CDR2 reads SVGAGI (reference sequence). V was clipped by 2 bases and J by 6 bases, with 6 bases between them.

The chain couples TRBV4-3 to TRBJ1-5; D gene unclear. V gave up 0 bases and J gave up 4 bases, with 10 bases separating them. In germline, CDR1 is LGHNA, CDR2 YSLEER. The CDR3 is 15 amino acids. The CDR3 loop is CASSQDRGPNQPQHF. Written as DNA, the CDR3 is TGCGCCAGCAGCCAAGATCGAGGTCCAAATCAGCCCCAGCATTTT.

This clone was detected a few times. This chain uses TRBV28 with TRBJ2-7; no definite D call. Germline values: CDR1 MDHEN, CDR2 SYDVKM. Trimming removed 5 bases at V and 7 bases at J, with 15 bases between. The CDR3 runs to 13 residues. In DNA form, the CDR3 reads TGTGCCAGCAGTCCCCGCCCTCGGCAGGAGCAGTACTTC. Its translation: CASSPRPRQEQYF.

The chain links TRBV28 to TRBJ2-5; 7 nucleotides match TRBD1. The germline V gene encodes CDR1 MDHEN and CDR2 SYDVKM. Losses at the gene ends were 5 bases for V and 6 bases for J; bases not matched to a gene: 6. This CDR3 spans 13 amino acids. The CDR3 DNA follows: TGTGCCAGCAGTCAAGCAGGGGGTAAGACCCAGTACTTC. Protein product: CASSQAGGKTQYF.

V and J are TRBV10-1 and TRBJ1-2; 7 nucleotides match TRBD1. The trim removed 8 bases at V and 6 bases at J, leaving 12 bases unmatched. This CDR3 is built from 14 residues. Germline values: CDR1 WNHNN, CDR2 SYGVQD (reference sequence). CDR3 in DNA: TGCGCCAGCGCCGTCGTGTGGCAGGGGGATGGCTACACCTTC. Protein sequence: CASAVVWQGDGYTF.

The CDR3 nucleotides are TGTGCCAGCAGCTTAGTCGGGGCCAACGTCCTGACTTTC. Amino acid sequence: CASSLVGANVLTF. The chain combines TRBV7-3 with TRBJ2-6; D gene uncertain. CDR3 length: 13 residues. CDR1 and CDR2 (germline): SGHTA, FQGTGA. Trimming stripped 2 bases from V and 4 bases from J, with 3 bases between.

V is TRBV30 and J is TRBJ1-1; D possibly corresponds to TRBD1 (5 bases). The CDR3 runs to 13 residues. The ends were cut back, 4 bases at V and 5 bases at J, with 14 bases in the middle. Per germline, CDR1 GTSNPN and CDR2 SVGIG (reference sequence). The CDR3 loop reads CAWTTGGGTEAFF. In DNA, the CDR3 is TGTGCCTGGACCACCGGGGGGGGGACTGAAGCTTTCTTT.

CDR3 loop: CASSQDPDTEAFF. In DNA form, the CDR3 reads TGTGCCAGCAGCCAAGATCCCGACACTGAAGCTTTCTTT. V is TRBV4-2 and J is TRBJ1-1, with no clear D. The V end lost 0 bases, the J end lost 3 bases, and 5 bases lay between the germline ends. This CDR3 region has 13 residues. Per the germline V gene, CDR1 is LGHNA and CDR2 is YNFKEQ.

This clone is large within its sample. This sequence joins TRBV6-1 and TRBJ2-7; 7 bases match TRBD1. Germline-derived CDR1 and CDR2 are MNHNS and SASEGT. The CDR3 totals 15 residues. The V segment lost 8 bases and the J segment 9 bases; nucleotides outside the gene matches: 19. CDR3 sequence reads: CASAGTAMSTWGQYF. DNA for the CDR3: TGTGCCAGCGCAGGGACAGCGATGTCTACGTGGGGGCAGTACTTC.

The rearrangement links TRBV6-6 to TRBJ2-7; D is unclear. The CDR3 has 13 residues. Looked up from germline, CDR1 is MNHNY and CDR2 is SVGAGI (reference sequence). Trimming cost V 2 bases and J 7 bases, with 12 bases left between them. CDR3 DNA: TGTGCCAGCAGTTACAACAGATTTGGGGAGCAGTACTTC. It encodes CASSYNRFGEQYF.

This clone was recorded a few times. The genes are TRBV11-2 and TRBJ2-1, with D possibly matching TRBD2 (6 bases). The germline V gene encodes CDR1 SGHAT and CDR2 FQNNGV. V was shortened by 6 bases and J by 12 bases, with 12 bases between the two germline ends. This CDR3 is built from 11 residues. CDR3 sequence (DNA): TGTGCCAGCAGTTTGACCGGGGGGCAGTTCTTC. It encodes CASSLTGGQFF.

The rearrangement links TRBV7-8 to TRBJ2-3, with 10 bases that match TRBD2. Germline loops: CDR1 SGHVS, CDR2 FQNEAQ. V gave up 6 bases and J gave up 0 bases; unmatched junction bases: 3. CDR3 size: 15 residues. The CDR3 sequence is CASRGLATSTDTQYF. The CDR3 DNA follows: TGTGCCAGCAGGGGACTAGCGACTAGCACAGATACGCAGTATTTT.